A single sample gave rise to the 24 T cell receptor beta chains below, sequenced in a study of blood T cell repertoires in COVID-19. The table came from immunoSEQ multiplex PCR; TCRdb's copy has only in-frame clones and leaves some out. The data show some 290,000 clones, around nine tenths seen once. The sample comprised PBMCs or T cells enriched from blood (not recorded which). Every receptor here comes from a woman in her thirties who had recovered from COVID-19.

The chain uses TRBV9 and TRBJ2-6; D might be TRBD1 (5 bases). The CDR3 has 18 amino acids. Germline V gives CDR1 SGDLS, CDR2 YYNGEE. Trimming left V 0 bases short and J 0 bases short, with 13 bases between. In DNA, the CDR3 is TGTGCCAGCAGCGTAGAATTGGACATCCTCTCTGGGGCCAACGTCCTGACTTTC. Translating gives CASSVELDILSGANVLTF.

This rearrangement joins TRBV7-2 to TRBJ1-1; 7 bases fit TRBD1. In germline, CDR1 is SGHTA, CDR2 FQGNSA. Unmatched junction bases numbered 8, after V lost 3 bases and J lost 10 bases. The CDR3 runs to 13 residues. CDR3 region: CASSFTGVGGAFF. The DNA for the CDR3 is TGTGCCAGCAGCTTTACAGGGGTCGGGGGAGCTTTCTTT. Complete variable domain (other parts from reference TRBV7-2 and TRBJ1-1): GAGVSQSPSNKVTEKGKDVELRCDPISGHTALYWYRQSLGQGLEFLIYFQGNSAPDKSGLPSDRFSAERTGGSVSTLTIQRTQQEDSAVYLCASSFTGVGGAFFGQGTRLTVV.

CDR3 sequence reads: CASSLGGSYGYTF. The DNA of the CDR3 is TGTGCCAGCAGCTTGGGGGGCAGCTATGGCTACACCTTC. The gene calls are TRBV5-6 and TRBJ1-2; weak D call: TRBD1 (5 bases). With 0 bases removed from V and 4 bases from J, the gap between germline ends came to 7 bases. The V gene's germline CDR1 is SGHDT and CDR2 YYEEEE. The CDR3 totals 13 residues.

This chain connects TRBV5-6 to TRBJ2-5; no clear D gene. The CDR3 sequence is 11 residues long. The V end lost 1 base, the J end lost 5 bases, and 3 bases lay between the germline ends. CDR1 and CDR2 from the germline V gene are SGHDT and YYEEEE. The chain's CDR3 is CASSLQETQYF. Here the CDR3 DNA reads TGTGCCAGCAGCTTGCAGGAGACCCAGTACTTC.

The CDR3 coding sequence is TGTGCCAGCAGCCGGGAGACCGGGGGATACACCGGGGAGCTGTTTTTT. Amino acids: CASSRETGGYTGELFF. This chain joins TRBV4-2 and TRBJ2-2; possibly TRBD2 for D (6 bases). Germline V gene sequence: CDR1 LGHNA, CDR2 YNFKEQ. Trimming took off 4 bases at V and 3 bases at J, with 15 bases between the two ends. The CDR3 runs 16 residues.

V gene TRBV6-1 combines with J gene TRBJ2-2, with 11 positions matching TRBD1. The CDR3 runs 18 residues. The J segment lost 5 bases and the V segment lost 3 bases, leaving 11 bases of the junction unmatched. Germline CDR1 reads MNHNS; CDR2 reads SASEGT. The CDR3 is CASSEDPDRGRRTGELFF. For the CDR3, the DNA is TGTGCCAGCAGTGAGGACCCGGACAGGGGGCGAAGGACCGGGGAGCTGTTTTTT.

This rearrangement joins TRBV5-1 to TRBJ2-4; TRBD1 aligns across 8 bases. CDR1 and CDR2 from the germline V gene are SGHRS and YFSETQ. The CDR3 has 16 amino acids. Trimming cost V 0 bases and J 1 base; bases outside gene matches: 3. CDR3 DNA sequence: TGCGCCAGCAGCTTGGGACAGGGGATCGCCAAAAACATTCAGTACTTC. Amino acids: CASSLGQGIAKNIQYF.

The chain joins TRBV5-4 to TRBJ1-5; TRBD1 is a possible D gene (5 bases). Trimming stripped 4 bases from V and 0 bases from J, with 17 bases between. Per the germline V gene, CDR1 is SGHNT and CDR2 is YYREEE (reference sequence). The CDR3 length is 17 residues. Written as DNA, the CDR3 is TGTGCCAGCAGCCGGAGGGGAGCCCCGAATAGCAATCAGCCCCAGCATTTT. Residues: CASSRRGAPNSNQPQHF.

CDR3 in amino acids: CASSVYGSTDTQYF. In nucleotides, the CDR3 is TGTGCCAGCAGCGTTTATGGCAGCACAGATACGCAGTATTTT. V gene TRBV9 combines with J gene TRBJ2-3; D ambiguous. Germline V gene data show CDR1 as SGDLS and CDR2 as YYNGEE. CDR3 size: 14 residues. V gave up 2 bases and J gave up 0 bases, with 7 bases separating them.

The chain links TRBV6-5 to TRBJ1-2; 7 bases line up with TRBD1. This CDR3 is 14 amino acids long. The trim removed 8 bases at V and 7 bases at J, leaving 13 bases unmatched. Germline V lookup: CDR1 MNHEY, CDR2 SVGAGI. This chain's CDR3 is CASFPGGGIGGYTF. The DNA of the CDR3 is TGTGCCAGCTTTCCCGGAGGGGGCATAGGTGGCTACACCTTC.

The chain uses TRBV27 and TRBJ2-3; TRBD2 is a possible D gene (6 bases). V was cut by 7 bases and J by 0 bases, with 11 bases left in between. The CDR3 covers 14 residues. Germline CDR1 MNHEY, CDR2 SMNVEV (reference sequence). The CDR3 sequence: CASTQGLSTDTQYF. Written as DNA, the CDR3 is TGTGCCAGCACTCAGGGACTTAGCACAGATACGCAGTATTTT.

This clone showed up just a few times. The chain joins TRBV7-9 to TRBJ1-5, with 7 bases lining up with TRBD1. In germline, CDR1 is SEHNR, CDR2 FQNEAQ (reference sequence). This CDR3 spans 15 amino acids. V gave up 5 bases and J gave up 0 bases; unmatched junction bases: 4. CDR3 nucleotide sequence: TGTGCCAGCAGCACAGACAGGGCTAGCAATCAGCCCCAGCATTTT. Amino acids: CASSTDRASNQPQHF.

This clone was seen once. Written as DNA, the CDR3 is TGTGCCAGCAGCCAAACTACCCAGCCTTACAATGAGCAGTTCTTC. Protein: CASSQTTQPYNEQFF. The J gene is TRBJ2-1, the V gene TRBV7-9; no definite D call. CDR1 and CDR2 from the germline V gene are SEHNR and FQNEAQ (reference sequence). Trimming cost V 5 bases and J 4 bases, with 15 bases left between them. This CDR3 has 15 residues.

The chain carries TRBV30 and TRBJ2-7, with D possibly being TRBD2 (5 bases). V gave up 1 base and J gave up 2 bases, with 18 bases separating them. CDR1 is GTSNPN, CDR2 SVGIG, per germline (reference sequence). The CDR3 extends over 16 amino acids. The CDR3: CAWSDGDYGITYEQYF. The CDR3, as DNA: TGTGCCTGGAGTGACGGTGACTATGGAATTACCTACGAGCAGTACTTC.

This chain joins TRBV3-1 (or the pseudogene TRBV3-2) and TRBJ2-5; D is unresolved. Between the trimmed V and J ends, which lost 0 bases and 2 bases, there was a span of 13 bases. CDR3 length: 16 amino acids. Germline V gene data show CDR1 as LGHDT and CDR2 as YNNKEL (reference sequence). The CDR3 coding sequence is TGTGCCAGCAGCCAAGACCCCCCGTATAATCAAGAGACCCAGTACTTC. This encodes CASSQDPPYNQETQYF.

V usage is TRBV29-1 and J usage is TRBJ2-1; no clear D gene. The V and J ends lost 1 base and 4 bases respectively, with 8 bases between them. The germline gives CDR1 SQVTM, CDR2 ANQGSEA. This CDR3 contains 13 residues. The DNA for the CDR3 is TGCAGCGTTGAAGGGTCGGTTTACAATGAGCAGTTCTTC. The encoded protein is CSVEGSVYNEQFF.

This clone was detected a few times. The J gene is TRBJ1-2, the V gene TRBV4-2; 9 bases align to TRBD1. This CDR3 spans 13 amino acids. Germline V gives CDR1 LGHNA, CDR2 YNFKEQ. V dropped 3 bases and J dropped 7; count of bases not matched to a gene: 3. The DNA of the CDR3 is TGTGCCAGCAGCCACCGGACAGGGGTTGGCTACACCTTC. It is translated as CASSHRTGVGYTF.

The chain couples TRBV18 to TRBJ2-3, with TRBD2 matching over 9 bases. Germline V gene sequence: CDR1 KGHSH, CDR2 LQKENI. The CDR3 totals 16 residues. Trimming took 6 bases from V and 0 from J; bases not matched to a gene: 7. The DNA for the CDR3 is TGTGCCAGCTCTGGGACTAGCCGCCGCAGCACAGATACGCAGTATTTT. Its protein product is CASSGTSRRSTDTQYF.

The chain employs TRBV6-5 and TRBJ1-2; 10 bases agree with TRBD1. The germline CDR1 and CDR2 sequences are MNHEY and SVGAGI. Trimming took 4 bases from V and 8 from J; bases not matched to a gene: 10. CDR3 length equals 15 residues. CDR3 DNA sequence: TGTGCCAGCAGTTTCCTCCCCCGGACAGGGGGAGGCTACACCTTC. Translated, it gives CASSFLPRTGGGYTF.

This chain joins TRBV6-1 and TRBJ2-5; D gene ambiguous. Trimming stripped 1 base from V and 0 bases from J, with 3 bases between. CDR3 length: 13 amino acids. Per germline, CDR1 MNHNS and CDR2 SASEGT. The CDR3 sequence: CASSEDNQETQYF. The CDR3 region has the DNA TGTGCCAGCAGTGAAGATAACCAAGAGACCCAGTACTTC.

The rearrangement joins TRBV13 to TRBJ2-1; 8 bases match TRBD2. After removal of 3 bases from V and 2 bases from J, the junction contained 3 bases not matched to a gene. CDR3 size: 15 residues. The germline V gene has CDR1 PRHDT and CDR2 FYEKMQ (reference sequence). The CDR3 reads CASSLTSAAYNEQFF. The CDR3 nucleotides are TGTGCCAGCAGCTTGACTAGCGCAGCCTACAATGAGCAGTTCTTC.

This rearrangement joins TRBV6-1 to TRBJ2-5, with D perhaps matching TRBD2 (6 bases). Trimming took off 6 bases at V and 1 base at J, with 12 bases between the two ends. The length of the CDR3 is 14 residues. The germline V gene has CDR1 MNHNS and CDR2 SASEGT. The CDR3 DNA reads as TGTGCCAGCAGATTACCGGGAGCCCAAGAGACCCAGTACTTC. Its protein product is CASRLPGAQETQYF.

The V gene is TRBV7-2, the J gene TRBJ2-5, with 8 bases fitting TRBD1. After removal of 3 bases from V and 4 bases from J, the junction contained 4 bases not matched to a gene. This CDR3 contains 14 residues. Per the germline V gene, CDR1 is SGHTA and CDR2 is FQGNSA. The CDR3 region is CASSFRQGSETQYF. The CDR3 DNA reads as TGTGCCAGCAGCTTTCGACAGGGGTCAGAGACCCAGTACTTC.

The CDR3 loop is CASSGHPGGMTGELFF. CDR3 nucleotides: TGCGCCAGCAGCGGACACCCGGGGGGAATGACCGGGGAGCTGTTTTTT. This chain joins TRBV5-1 and TRBJ2-2, with 7 bases fitting TRBD2. The CDR3 covers 16 residues. Germline trimming cut 4 bases from V and 5 bases from J; bases unmatched to any gene: 11. Germline lookup yields CDR1 SGHRS and CDR2 YFSETQ.